The clone carrying this TCR beta chain was counted at least ten times. Antigen: not known. The record originates from a study of spatial heterogeneity in lung cancer. Study-level findings and limits: Blood showed ubiquitous tumor TCRs more often at resection than at routine follow-up.

Trimming shortened V by 4 bases and J by 0 bases, and 9 bases separated the two germline ends. Germline V CDR1 and CDR2: SGDLS, YYNGEE. The CDR3 is 14 amino acids. The presence of a unique molecular identifier marked each TCR cDNA molecule. TCRdb re-called the 5' RACE reads through MiXCR, storing one row per CDR3 protein. The sample records 50,000 to 65,000 distinct CDR3 sequences, approximately 8% being singletons. Specified time point: sample taken at primary tumor resection. Without sorting, whole RNA was sequenced from tumor, nontumor lung or frozen PBMC. Samples were donated by 72 untreated early-stage non-small cell lung cancer patients.

Sample: PBMCs, taken at surgery. The chain couples TRBV9 to TRBJ2-3, with D possibly matching TRBD1 (6 bases). This sequence was found in a female donor with early-stage non-small cell lung cancer. DNA of the CDR3: TGTGCCAGCAGCCCAGGGGCTAGCACAGATACGCAGTATTTT. Protein: CASSPGASTDTQYF.